What follows describes a single TCR beta chain. This clonotype was seen ten or more times. It has no known antigen specificity. It has no much larger one-base neighbor in the sample; base qualities were not kept. Stable Graves' hyperthyroidism was defined as the absence of progression to ophthalmopathy over 18 months of follow-up. Hyperthyroidism patients were newly diagnosed, with disease duration under 2 months, and aged 18 to 65 years. The study excluded patients with uncontrolled infections, other autoimmune diseases, pregnancy or lactation. Diagnoses relied on clinical symptoms, serum thyroxine and TRAb, thyroid ultrasound and orbital computed tomography. PBMCs were isolated from about 9.2 ml of fresh peripheral blood by Ficoll-Paque density gradient centrifugation. Trizol reagent was used to extract total RNA, and RNA quality was then checked on an Agilent 2100 Bioanalyzer. The TCR beta CDR3 regions were amplified from the RNA transcripts. The first round of RT-PCR for the TCR CDR3 was performed with the HTBI primer set and the Qiagen OneStep RT-PCR kit. Libraries were constructed in a second round of multiplex PCR, after which size selection and purification were carried out. The libraries were sequenced on an Illumina HiSeq2000 using paired-end 100 bp reads. The original methods were these. Raw data were processed with SOAPnuke, discarding reads with adapters, uncalled bases, mean Phred below 15, or no exact constant-primer or identifier match. High-quality paired reads were merged with COPE v1.2.5, and unique nucleotide sequences were defined as clonotypes. MiTCR v1.1 was used to align the clonotypes against IMGT TRBV, TRBD and TRBJ reference segments. Analysis was restricted to V-J combinations with a frequency above 0.0001, which covered roughly 99% of repertoires. A TCS score was defined as the ratio between F50 (clonal expansion) and ExV (chaos), using BLOSUM62-based TCRdist between CDR3 peptides within each V-J. Welch's t-statistics and random forest reduced around 550 V-J features to 10 to 15, which were used in a naive Bayes classifier (R e1071). TCRdb redid the processing of the public reads, applying fastp at Q25 and MiXCR, and retained in-frame beta chains. Rows matching on CDR3 protein sequence are summarized as one entry with the most common DNA and genes. TCRdb, not the original authors, processed these V and J calls. The sample yields about 700,000 distinct CDR3 sequences; 13% to 15% were counted once. The ten largest make up about 10% of the sample.

The data are from a study of T cells in Graves' hyperthyroidism and ophthalmopathy (dated by TCRdb to about 2019). Study-level background: Peripheral blood samples were taken at the time of initial diagnosis, prior to any treatment. The paper describes TCR Vbeta CDR3 sequencing of 130 to 150 peripheral blood samples, made up of about 40 ophthalmopathy patients, some 80 hyperthyroidism patients and 17 progressor patients. TCR V-J signatures able to tell the groups apart were searched for in a discovery cohort of 100 patients, of whom 40 to 45 had Graves' ophthalmopathy and about 60 had stable Graves' hyperthyroidism. Prospective prediction of ophthalmopathy was tested in an independent validation cohort of some 20 hyperthyroidism patients and 15 to 17 patients who later progressed to ophthalmopathy. Thyroid tissue and blood T-cell repertoires from several Graves' hyperthyroidism patients were also compared in the study. After blood sampling, hyperthyroidism patients were treated with methimazole at a starting dose of 30 mg daily, and ophthalmopathy patients were treated with high-dose intravenous methylprednisolone. The 80 to 100 discovery patients were randomly divided into training and test sets at a 7:3 ratio. Study-wide findings and limitations: Sample size was not statistically predetermined, and investigators were not blinded to group allocation. In cross-validation, a model built on a 13 V-J signature told ophthalmopathy apart from stable hyperthyroidism with 87.88% sensitivity and about 81% specificity, and in testing the same model reached 80%/75%. Most expanded thyroid clonotypes (frequency above 0.001) were also found in blood, which suggests that blood repertoires may mirror thyroid immune responses. In validation, the model predicted progression to ophthalmopathy with 60% to 71% sensitivity and less than 80% specificity, a median of about six months before onset.

Counted from cysteine to phenylalanine, this CDR3 has 13 amino acids. The kept DNA is CDR3 alone, 39 bases in frame from the first base. V is pruned by 5 bases and J by 0 bases, leaving 4 bases of the junction without a gene match. Sequences GTSNPN (CDR1) and SVGIG (CDR2) are obtained from the germline V gene (reference sequence). The sequence was obtained from a woman between 18 and 29 years old with Graves' hyperthyroidism. Sequencing was carried out using blood. Recombination connected TRBV30 to TRBJ2-7, with 7 bases in between that match TRBD2. The CDR3 protein: CAWGEGNSYEQYF. The nucleotides read TGTGCCTGGGGGGAGGGGAACTCCTACGAGCAGTACTTC.